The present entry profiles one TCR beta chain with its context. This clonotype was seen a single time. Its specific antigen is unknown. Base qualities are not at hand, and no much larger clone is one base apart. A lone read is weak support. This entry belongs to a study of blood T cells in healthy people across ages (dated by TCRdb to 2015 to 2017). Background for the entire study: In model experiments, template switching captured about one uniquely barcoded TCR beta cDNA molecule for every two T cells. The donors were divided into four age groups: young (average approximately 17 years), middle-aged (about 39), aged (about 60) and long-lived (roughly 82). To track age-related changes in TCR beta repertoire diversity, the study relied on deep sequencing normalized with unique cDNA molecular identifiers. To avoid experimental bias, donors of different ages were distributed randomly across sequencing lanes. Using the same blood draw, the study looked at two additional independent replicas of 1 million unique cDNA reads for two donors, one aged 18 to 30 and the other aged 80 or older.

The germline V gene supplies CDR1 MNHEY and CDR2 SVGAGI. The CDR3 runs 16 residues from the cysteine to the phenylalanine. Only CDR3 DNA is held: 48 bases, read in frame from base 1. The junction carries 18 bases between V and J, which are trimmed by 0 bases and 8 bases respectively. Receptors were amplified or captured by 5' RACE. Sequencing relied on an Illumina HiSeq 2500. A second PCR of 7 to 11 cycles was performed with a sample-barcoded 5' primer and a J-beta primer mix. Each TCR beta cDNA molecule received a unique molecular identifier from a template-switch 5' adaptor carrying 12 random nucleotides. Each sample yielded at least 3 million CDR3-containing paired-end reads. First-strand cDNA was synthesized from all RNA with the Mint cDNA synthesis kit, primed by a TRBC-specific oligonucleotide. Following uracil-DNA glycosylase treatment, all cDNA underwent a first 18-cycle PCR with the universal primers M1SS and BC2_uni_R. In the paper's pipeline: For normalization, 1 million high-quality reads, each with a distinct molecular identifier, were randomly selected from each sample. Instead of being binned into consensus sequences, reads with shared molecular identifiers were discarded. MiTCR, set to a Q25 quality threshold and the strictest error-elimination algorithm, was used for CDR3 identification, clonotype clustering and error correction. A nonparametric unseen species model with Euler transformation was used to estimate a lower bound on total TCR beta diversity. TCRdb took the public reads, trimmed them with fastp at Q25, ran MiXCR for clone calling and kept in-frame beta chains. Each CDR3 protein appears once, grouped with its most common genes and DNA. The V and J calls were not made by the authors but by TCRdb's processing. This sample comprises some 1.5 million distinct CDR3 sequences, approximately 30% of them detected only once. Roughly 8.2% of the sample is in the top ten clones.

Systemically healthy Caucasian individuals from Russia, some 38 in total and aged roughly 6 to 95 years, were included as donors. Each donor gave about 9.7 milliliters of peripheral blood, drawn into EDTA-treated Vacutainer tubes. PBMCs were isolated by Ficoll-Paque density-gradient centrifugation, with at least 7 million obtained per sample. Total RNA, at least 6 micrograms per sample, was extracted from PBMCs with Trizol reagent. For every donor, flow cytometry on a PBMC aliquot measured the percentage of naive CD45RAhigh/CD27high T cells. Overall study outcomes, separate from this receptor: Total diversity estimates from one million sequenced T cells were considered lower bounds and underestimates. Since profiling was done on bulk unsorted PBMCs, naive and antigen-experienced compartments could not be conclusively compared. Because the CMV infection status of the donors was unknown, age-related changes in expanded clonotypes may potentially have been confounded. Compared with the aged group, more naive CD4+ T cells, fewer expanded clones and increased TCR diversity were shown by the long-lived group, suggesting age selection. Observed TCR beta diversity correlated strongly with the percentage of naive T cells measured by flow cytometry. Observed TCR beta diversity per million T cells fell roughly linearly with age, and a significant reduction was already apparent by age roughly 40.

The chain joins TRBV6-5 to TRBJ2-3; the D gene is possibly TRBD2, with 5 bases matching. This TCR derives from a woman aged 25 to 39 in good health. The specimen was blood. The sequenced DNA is TGTGCCAGCAGTTACTCTGCCGGGTCCTATCGGGGTACGCAGTATTTT. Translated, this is CASSYSAGSYRGTQYF.